The TCR beta chain described here comes from a study of T cells in women clearing cervical HPV infection. Study at large: Case blood was drawn when the lesion was first found; control blood after infection became undetectable.

Cervical HPV DNA detected by MY09/MY11 PCR, typed by dot-blot. Considering frequency, this clone is medium-sized. The CDR3 end lies 3 residues beyond the end of the read and is filled in from the germline J gene. V lost 6 bases and J lost 6, with 14 bases in between. The V gene's germline CDR1 is LNHDA and CDR2 SQIVND (reference sequence). CDR3 length equals 14 residues. immunoSEQ multiplex PCR used an average of approximately 1,300 ng genomic DNA. Libraries were prepared by immunoSEQ multiplex PCR; TCRdb keeps only in-frame clonotypes and omits some of them. This sample's table reports about 37,000 clones.

The source is a woman aged 18-70 years with a cervical HPV16 infection that either progressed to CIN3+ or cleared (not recorded which). The chain links TRBV19 to TRBJ2-2; a possible D gene is TRBD2 (6 bases). The sequenced sample was blood buffy coat. CDR3 in amino acids: CASSGQLASGELFF. The DNA read from the CDR3 is TGTGCCAGTAGCGGCCAACTAGCCTCCGGGGAG.